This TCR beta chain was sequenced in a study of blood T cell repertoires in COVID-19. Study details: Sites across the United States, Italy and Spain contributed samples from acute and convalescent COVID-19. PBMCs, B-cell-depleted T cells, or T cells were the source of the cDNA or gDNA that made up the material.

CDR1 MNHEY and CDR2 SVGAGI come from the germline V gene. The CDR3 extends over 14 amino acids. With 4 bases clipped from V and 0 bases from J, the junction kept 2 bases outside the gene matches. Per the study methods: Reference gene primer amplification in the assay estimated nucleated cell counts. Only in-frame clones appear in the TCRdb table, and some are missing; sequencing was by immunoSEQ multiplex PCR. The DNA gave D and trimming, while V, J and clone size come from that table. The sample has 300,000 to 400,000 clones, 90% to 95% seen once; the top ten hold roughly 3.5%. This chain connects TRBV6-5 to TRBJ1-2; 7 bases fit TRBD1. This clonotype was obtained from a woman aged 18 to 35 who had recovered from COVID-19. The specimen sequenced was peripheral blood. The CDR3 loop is CASSSGQANYGYTF. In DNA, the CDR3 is TGTGCCAGCAGTTCCGGACAGGCTAACTATGGCTACACCTTC.